This note documents a single TCR beta chain sequence. Antigen unknown. Each donor was a healthy Caucasian individual from Russia, aged about 6 to 95. Approximately 10 milliliters of peripheral blood were drawn from each donor into EDTA-treated tubes. The entry originates in a study of blood T cells in healthy people across ages. The study's findings and limits: Naive CD4+ cells and diversity were both higher in long-lived donors than in aged donors.

It was with a sample-barcoded 5' primer and a J-beta primer mix that a second PCR of roughly 6 to 11 cycles was run. Each of the cDNA molecules was tagged by a template-switch adaptor with 12 random nucleotides. TCRdb passed the 5' RACE reads through MiXCR, listing each CDR3 protein once. In the table there are some 1.8 million distinct CDR3 sequences, about 39% of which are singletons. V lost 2 bases and J 4 bases, leaving 8 bases between the germline ends. The CDR3 length is 14 residues. This TCR was recovered from a human donor in good health. The specimen sequenced was blood. The rearrangement joins TRBV12-3 or TRBV12-4 to TRBJ1-4; D gene ambiguous. The CDR3 spells CASSLNSHNEKLFF. As DNA, the CDR3 is TGTGCCAGCAGTTTAAACAGTCATAATGAAAAACTGTTTTTT.